A single sample is the source of the 25 T cell receptor beta chains below, sequenced in a study of glioma-infiltrating T cells. TCR alpha and beta CDR3 regions were amplified from RNA using iRepertoire nested multiplex PCR. TCRdb re-derived calls from the multiplex PCR reads in MiXCR, one entry per CDR3 protein. In the table there are some 93,000 distinct CDR3 sequences, about 40% of which are singletons. Sequencing was carried out using glioma tissue, nonneoplastic brain tissue, or PBMCs (not recorded which). The receptors stem from a human donor with low-grade glioma or glioblastoma, undergoing nonglioma brain surgery, or in good health (not recorded which).

The CDR3 nucleotides read TGTGCCAGCAGCCCCGGGGCGAGAAGCACAGATACGCAGTATTTT. It translates to CASSPGARSTDTQYF. This chain links TRBV5-5 with TRBJ2-3, with D perhaps assigned TRBD1 or TRBD2 (5 bases each). From germline, CDR1 is SGHKS and CDR2 YYEKEE (reference sequence). The V and J ends lost 4 bases and 0 bases respectively, with 12 bases between them. This CDR3 has 15 amino acids.

Note on this clonotype: This may be a read error: a much more frequent sequence differs by one nucleotide. The chain couples TRBV29-1 to TRBJ1-1; D gene ambiguous. The CDR3 totals 12 residues. Germline assignment: CDR1 SQVTM and CDR2 ANQGSEA. The CDR3 DNA is TGCAGCGTTGTATCTCTGAACAGTGAAGCTTTCTTT. It translates to CSVVSLNSEAFF.

This clonotype was recorded many times. The chain uses TRBV5-1 and TRBJ2-7; D is possibly TRBD1 (7 bases). V was clipped by 6 bases and J by 6 bases, with 16 bases between them. The CDR3 length is 13 residues. Germline values: CDR1 SGHRS, CDR2 YFSETQ. DNA for the CDR3: TGCGCCAGCACCACGCAGCAGGGGGGCGAGCAGTACTTC. It is translated as CASTTQQGGEQYF.

Notes on this clonotype: Possible read error: a much larger clone is one base away. The CDR3 carries no conserved terminal phenylalanine or tryptophan, so it likely arises from a read error. The J gene is TRBJ1-5, the V gene TRBV10-3; D is unclear. Germline V gene lookup returns CDR1 ENHRY and CDR2 SYGVKD. CDR3 size: 14 residues. Trimming stripped 8 bases from V and 2 bases from J, with 13 bases between. In nucleotides, the CDR3 is TGTGCCATCGGACCCGGAGGTGGCAATCAGCCCCAGCATTCT. Its protein is CAIGPGGGNQPQHS.

This clonotype was seen at least ten times. The V gene is TRBV2, the J gene TRBJ2-2; 8 nucleotides agree with TRBD1. Germline CDR1 SNHLY, CDR2 FYNNEI. The ends lost 7 bases at V and 5 bases at J; junction bases unmatched: 6. There are 14 residues in the CDR3. The CDR3 loop reads CASTSDRATGELFF. CDR3 coding DNA: TGTGCCAGCACATCGGACAGGGCGACCGGGGAGCTGTTTTTT.

This clonotype was seen repeatedly, ten times or more. V usage is TRBV27 and J usage is TRBJ1-5; 9 bases are a match to TRBD1. Germline V gene sequence: CDR1 MNHEY, CDR2 SMNVEV (reference sequence). The CDR3 has 14 residues. The V segment lost 6 bases and the J segment 7 bases; nucleotides outside the gene matches: 7. For the CDR3, the DNA is TGTGCCAGCAGGCCGGGACAGGGAAGACAGCCCCAGCATTTT. This translates into CASRPGQGRQPQHF.

Turning to this clonotype: Without the conserved terminal phenylalanine or tryptophan, this CDR3 likely stems from a read error. The rearrangement joins TRBV7-6 to TRBJ2-3; TRBD2 might be the D (5 bases). This CDR3 comprises 15 residues. CDR1 and CDR2 from the germline V gene are SGHVS and FNYEAQ. The V end was cut by 0 bases, the J end by 2 bases, with 9 bases between. As DNA, the CDR3 is TGTGCCAGCAGCTTAGCGGGAGCACCCACAGATACGCAGTATTCT. Amino acid sequence: CASSLAGAPTDTQYS.

This clonotype was counted a single time. A read error is possible here, since a much larger clone lies one base away. The chain combines TRBV19 with TRBJ2-1; TRBD2 aligns across 9 bases. Germline CDR1 and CDR2: LNHDA and SQIVND (reference sequence). The CDR3 spans 13 residues. As DNA, the CDR3 is TGTTCCAGTAGAAAACTAGCGGGTAATGAGCAGTTCTTC. Translated, it gives CSSRKLAGNEQFF.

On this clonotype itself: Lacking the conserved final phenylalanine or tryptophan, this CDR3 likely reflects a read error. The J gene is TRBJ2-7, the V gene TRBV20-1; tentative D call: TRBD1 (5 bases). V lost 7 bases to trimming and J lost 3 bases, with 16 bases between them. The CDR3 has 13 residues. CDR1 is DFQATT and CDR2 is SNEGSKA in the germline V gene (reference sequence). DNA for the CDR3: TGCAGTGATAGGTTGACAGTGGGCTACGAGCAGTACCTC. The encoded protein is CSDRLTVGYEQYL.

This clonotype was seen ten or more times. This chain uses TRBV6-1 with TRBJ2-1; 11 bases map to TRBD2. The CDR3 extends over 15 amino acids. V lost 6 bases, J lost 7 bases, and 8 bases stayed unmatched. Germline V gene sequence: CDR1 MNHNS, CDR2 SASEGT. CDR3 in amino acids: CASSATSGGRNEQFF. The CDR3 region has the DNA TGTGCCAGCAGCGCTACTAGCGGGGGTCGGAATGAGCAGTTCTTC.

This clonotype was recorded many times. V is TRBV7-2 and J is TRBJ2-2, with no clear D. Germline V gives CDR1 SGHTA, CDR2 FQGNSA. V lost 0 bases to trimming and J lost 5 bases, with 10 bases between them. The CDR3 runs to 15 residues. The CDR3 coding sequence is TGTGCCAGCAGCTTAGCGAATTCTCAAACCGGGGAGCTGTTTTTT. Its protein is CASSLANSQTGELFF. Full variable domain (rest looked up from reference TRBV7-2 and TRBJ2-2): GAGVSQSPSNKVTEKGKDVELRCDPISGHTALYWYRQSLGQGLEFLIYFQGNSAPDKSGLPSDRFSAERTGGSVSTLTIQRTQQEDSAVYLCASSLANSQTGELFFGEGSRLTVL.

A note on this clonotype: At one of its ends the junction is not consistent with the germline gene, which may arise from a read error. The rearrangement joins TRBV6-6 to TRBJ1-6, with TRBD1 matching over 10 bases. This CDR3 is 18 amino acids long. The germline V gene encodes CDR1 MNHNY and CDR2 SVGAGI (reference sequence). CDR3 sequence (DNA): TGTGCTAGCAGTTACCATGACAGGGGGCGACATTATAATTCACCCCTCCACTTT. As protein: CASSYHDRGRHYNSPLHF.

This clonotype was counted at least ten times. This rearrangement joins TRBV19 to TRBJ2-3; D unclear. From germline, CDR1 is LNHDA and CDR2 SQIVND (reference sequence). The CDR3 is made up of 14 amino acids. V gave up 1 base and J gave up 6 bases, with 11 bases separating them. CDR3 residues: CASSIGTQSDTQYF. The DNA of the CDR3 is TGTGCCAGTAGTATAGGCACCCAAAGCGATACGCAGTATTTT.

Many counts were recorded for this clonotype. The CDR3 DNA reads TGTGCCAGCAGTGCGTTTAAACAGGGTGGTGGCTACACCTTC. Translated, it gives CASSAFKQGGGYTF. The rearrangement joins TRBV25-1 to TRBJ1-2; D perhaps matches TRBD1 (6 bases). CDR3 length equals 14 residues. From germline, CDR1 is MGHDK and CDR2 SYGVNS. Trimming left V 4 bases short and J 7 bases short, with 16 bases between.

On this clonotype: A much bigger clone sits one base away, suggesting this may be a read error. The chain is built from TRBV18 and TRBJ2-7, with no clear D. The CDR3 runs to 12 residues. V lost 2 bases and J 6 bases, leaving 8 bases between the germline ends. CDR1 and CDR2 from the germline V gene are KGHSH and LQKENI. This chain's CDR3 is CASSPTQGEQYF. CDR3 DNA: TGTGCCAGCTCACCAACACAAGGCGAGCAGTACTTC.

This clonotype was seen many times. The chain recombines TRBV2 with TRBJ2-3; D remains unclear. The length of the CDR3 is 14 residues. Per germline, CDR1 SNHLY and CDR2 FYNNEI. Between the trimmed V and J ends, which lost 6 bases and 2 bases, there was a span of 12 bases. The CDR3 here is CASRRTEFTDTQYF. The CDR3 nucleotides read TGTGCCAGCAGAAGGACGGAGTTCACAGATACGCAGTATTTT.

About this clonotype: The junction shows a germline mismatch at one end, possibly a read error. This chain connects TRBV5-4 to TRBJ2-7, with 8 bases matching TRBD1. CDR1 is SGHNT and CDR2 is YYREEE in the germline V gene (reference sequence). The CDR3 contains 15 residues. The DNA for the CDR3 is TGTGCCAGCAGCTTGTTCAAGGGACAGGCGTACGACCAGTACTTC. It is translated as CASSLFKGQAYDQYF. Variable domain in full (rest from reference TRBV5-4 and TRBJ2-7): ETGVTQSPTHLIKTRGQQVTLRCSSQSGHNTVSWYQQALGQGPQFIFQYYREEENGRGNFPPRFSGLQFPNYSSELNVNALELDDSALYLCASSLFKGQAYDQYFGPGTRLTVT.

This clonotype was seen repeatedly, ten times or more. The V call is TRBV29-1, the J call TRBJ2-7; D might be TRBD2 (5 bases). V was clipped by 1 base and J by 0 bases, with 10 bases between them. The germline V gene has CDR1 SQVTM and CDR2 ANQGSEA. This CDR3 is built from 14 residues. In DNA form, the CDR3 reads TGCAGCGTTGAAGCTCGGGGTAGCTCCTACGAGCAGTACTTC. Translated, it gives CSVEARGSSYEQYF.

Comments on this clonotype: It may be a read error: a sequence one base away is much more abundant. This sequence joins TRBV7-9 and TRBJ2-1; D gene ambiguous. V was cut by 2 bases and J by 4 bases, with 15 bases left in between. The CDR3 runs to 16 residues. Germline lookup yields CDR1 SEHNR and CDR2 FQNEAQ (reference sequence). DNA for the CDR3: TGTGCCAGCAGCTTAAGGTACATGTTAGAATACAATGAGCAGTTCTTC. Residues: CASSLRYMLEYNEQFF.

As to this clonotype: This may be a read error: a much more frequent sequence differs by one nucleotide. The chain combines TRBV19 with TRBJ1-1; no clear D. Germline V CDR1 and CDR2: LNHDA, SQIVND (reference sequence). The CDR3 totals 16 residues. Written as DNA, the CDR3 is TGTGCCAGTAGTACCCGATTGACATCTATGAACACTGAAGCTTCCTTT. Its translation is CASSTRLTSMNTEASF.

This clonotype came up once. This could be a read error, since a much larger clone is one nucleotide away. V is TRBV11-2 and J is TRBJ2-7; tentatively, D is TRBD2 (5 bases). Deletions cut 7 bases from V and 6 bases from J, with 13 bases between. This CDR3 has 12 amino acids. In germline, CDR1 is SGHAT, CDR2 FQNNGV. The CDR3 sequence is CASTPLDFEQYF. As DNA, the CDR3 is TGTGCCAGCACCCCGCTGGACTTCGAGCAGTACTTC. The full variable domain, completed using reference TRBV11-2 and TRBJ2-7, is EAGVAQSPRYKIIEKRQSVAFWCNPISGHATLYWYQQILGQGPKLLIQFQNNGVVDDSQLPKDRFSAERLKGVDSTLKIQPAKLEDSAVYLCASTPLDFEQYFGPGTRLTVT.

This clonotype came up many times. The chain employs TRBV2 and TRBJ2-3; no reliable D call. V was shortened by 8 bases and J by 2 bases, with 8 bases between the two germline ends. Germline values: CDR1 SNHLY, CDR2 FYNNEI. The CDR3 runs 12 residues. CDR3 in amino acids: CASEQTTDTQYF. The CDR3 DNA follows: TGTGCCAGCGAACAGACCACAGATACGCAGTATTTT.

The V gene is TRBV11-2, the J gene TRBJ2-2; 10 bases agree with TRBD2. V lost 5 bases, J lost 2 bases, and 5 bases stayed unmatched. Germline loops: CDR1 SGHAT, CDR2 FQNNGV. The CDR3 runs to 16 residues. The CDR3 nucleotides read TGTGCCAGCAGCGTTCTAGCGGGAGACAACACCGGGGAGCTGTTTTTT. It codes for CASSVLAGDNTGELFF.

This clonotype has only a few counts. A much larger clone lies one base from this, so it may be a read error. Lacking the conserved final phenylalanine or tryptophan, this CDR3 likely reflects a read error. CDR3 sequence (DNA): TGTGCCAGCAGTGAATGGGCAGGGCTACCCCAAGAGACCCAGTACTCC. Translation: CASSEWAGLPQETQYS. This rearrangement joins TRBV25-1 to TRBJ2-5, with D possibly being TRBD1 (5 bases). V dropped 1 base and J dropped 1 base, with 13 bases sitting between them. Germline V lookup: CDR1 MGHDK, CDR2 SYGVNS. This CDR3 is built from 16 residues.

This chain uses TRBV6-2 or TRBV6-3 with TRBJ2-5, with 8 bases lining up with TRBD2. This CDR3 has 15 amino acids. J gave up 1 base and V 1 base, and 2 bases lay outside the gene matches. CDR1 MNHEY and CDR2 SVGEGT come from the germline V gene. For the CDR3, the DNA is TGTGCCAGCAGTTACTATAGCGGGGTCCAAGAGACCCAGTACTTC. Protein sequence: CASSYYSGVQETQYF.